This T cell receptor beta chain originates from a study of technical replicates of blood from several donors. The repertoire was sequenced with immunoSEQ multiplex PCR; TCRdb's copy has only in-frame clones and lacks some. The sample lists some 99,000 clones; roughly 96% were seen once. Trimming cost V 6 bases and J 1 base, with 21 bases left between them. This CDR3 has 17 amino acids. Germline CDR1 is LNHNV and CDR2 is YYDKDF (reference sequence). The receptor comes from a human donor in good health. The rearrangement uses TRBV15 and TRBJ2-5, with D possibly matching TRBD1 (6 bases). Sequencing was carried out using T cells isolated from PBMCs. In DNA form, the CDR3 reads TGTGCCACCAGAGACTCCCTCCGGACAGTGACCCAAGAGACCCAGTACTTC. It specifies CATRDSLRTVTQETQYF.